Listed below are T cell receptor beta chains from one sample, sequenced in a study of response to subunit inactivated influenza vaccine. TCRdb passed the RT-PCR reads through MiXCR, listing each CDR3 protein once. The sample yields roughly 570,000 distinct CDR3 sequences, under 15% seen once. The input for sequencing was PBMCs from blood, taken more than 35 days after vaccination. The source is a man aged 45-65 years who received an inactivated influenza vaccine. CDR3s include the opening cysteine and the closing phenylalanine or tryptophan. D genes are given only for firm matches. Size tells how often a clone was seen (once, few, many) or the class of an expanded clone, and some rows leave it out.

>TRBV11-2|many|TRBJ2-6|TRBD1
TGTGCCAGCAGCGCCGGGACAGGGGCTTGGTGGTCTGGGGCCAACGTCCTGACTTTC
CASSAGTGAWWSGANVLTF
>TRBV12-3/TRBV12-4|few|TRBJ1-1|NA
TGTGCCAGCAAGAGAGGGACCTCAAACACTGAAGCTTTCTTT
CASKRGTSNTEAFF
>TRBV20-1|NA|TRBJ1-5|NA
TGCAGTGCTAGTACAGGGCACAATCAGCCCCAGCATTTT
CSASTGHNQPQHF
>TRBV12-3/TRBV12-4|few|TRBJ2-3|TRBD2
TGTGCCAGCAGGTCTAGCGGGGGGTCCCATTTT
CASRSSGGSHF
>TRBV20-1|NA|TRBJ2-5|TRBD2
TGCAGTGCTAGAGACGCCCTAGTAGCGGGAGGTGAAGAGACCCAGTACTTC
CSARDALVAGGEETQYF
>TRBV7-2|few|TRBJ2-7|NA
TGTGCCAGCAGCTCACTGGGACGGAGGGACGAGCAGTACTTC
CASSSLGRRDEQYF
>TRBV7-2|many|TRBJ2-5|TRBD1
TGTGCCAGCAGCCGGAACAGGGGGTGGCAAGAGACCCAGTACTTC
CASSRNRGWQETQYF
>TRBV5-4|NA|TRBJ2-7|NA
TGTGCCAGCAGCGTGGACATAGGCCGCGACTACGAGCAGTACTTC
CASSVDIGRDYEQYF
>TRBV7-2|few|TRBJ2-1|NA
TGTGCCAGCAGCCCTTCGGCCTTGTTGTTGTACAATGAGCAGTTCTTC
CASSPSALLLYNEQFF
>TRBV5-1|NA|TRBJ2-7|TRBD1
TGCGCCAGCAGCTTGATACGGGACAGATCGAACGAGCAGTACTTC
CASSLIRDRSNEQYF
>TRBV5-6|NA|TRBJ1-1|NA
TGTGCCAGCAGCCACGACAGCGGCACTGAAGCTTTCTTT
CASSHDSGTEAFF
>TRBV29-1|many|TRBJ1-2|NA
TGCAGCGTTGAGGGGGATCTCTATGGCTACACCTTC
CSVEGDLYGYTF
>TRBV5-1|few|TRBJ2-1|TRBD2
TGCGCCAGCGCTAGACTAGCGGGAGGGTCGTTCCATGAGCAGTTCTTC
CASARLAGGSFHEQFF
>TRBV4-3|few|TRBJ2-2|TRBD1
TGCGCCAGCAGCCACTTGTACCGGGACAGGGTAGACACCGGGGAGCTGTTTTTT
CASSHLYRDRVDTGELFF
>TRBV12-3/TRBV12-4|many|TRBJ2-1|NA
TGTGCCAGCAGTCCTGGGACTGCCAGGGCCAATGAGCAGTTCTTC
CASSPGTARANEQFF
>TRBV27|NA|TRBJ1-2|TRBD1
TGTGCCAGCAGTGGTGCAGGGGGGGAGGATGGCTACACCTTC
CASSGAGGEDGYTF
>TRBV12-3/TRBV12-4|many|TRBJ2-7|NA
TGTGCCAGCAGCCGACTATTAGCCTACGAGCAGTACTTC
CASSRLLAYEQYF
>TRBV6-1|NA|TRBJ2-6|NA
TGTGCCAGCACCCGTGTTAGGACCTCTGGGGCCAACGTCCTGACTTTC
CASTRVRTSGANVLTF
>TRBV7-2|many|TRBJ2-2|NA
TGTGCCAGCAGCTTTGGAAACGGCGTAGCGTCCACCGGGGAGCTGTTTTTT
CASSFGNGVASTGELFF
>TRBV7-7|few|TRBJ2-3|NA
TGTGCTAGCAGCTCCGGCGTCGGACCCACAGATACGCAGTATTTT
CASSSGVGPTDTQYF
>TRBV30|NA|TRBJ2-1|TRBD2
TGTGCCTGCAGCGGACTAGCGGGAACCCCCAGCTCCTACAATGAGCAGTTCTTC
CACSGLAGTPSSYNEQFF
>TRBV25-1|few|TRBJ2-7|NA
TGTGCCAGCAGTGATGGGGTCTACGAGCAGTACTTC
CASSDGVYEQYF
>TRBV20-1|NA|TRBJ2-7|TRBD1
TGCAGTGCTGAAGGGTTACAGGGGTACGAGCAGTACTTC
CSAEGLQGYEQYF
>TRBV7-6|few|TRBJ2-2|TRBD2
TGTGCCAGCAGCTTAGAGGTCTCTAGCGGGAGATCCGGGGAGCTGTTTTTT
CASSLEVSSGRSGELFF
>TRBV5-4|NA|TRBJ2-5|TRBD2
TGTGCCAGCAGCTTGTCAGGCGCTAGCGGGAATCGAGAGACCCAGTACTTC
CASSLSGASGNRETQYF
>TRBV12-3/TRBV12-4|many|TRBJ2-7|TRBD2
TGTGCCAGCAGCCCGACCCTAGCGGGGACCCCCTACGAGCAGTACTTC
CASSPTLAGTPYEQYF
>TRBV6-2/TRBV6-3|many|TRBJ2-1|NA
TGTGCCAGCAGTCTCCGATCGAATGAGCAGTTCTTC
CASSLRSNEQFF
>TRBV4-3|NA|TRBJ1-6|NA
TGCGCCAGCAGCCCAAGGGTAGAGGGTTCACCCCTCCACTTT
CASSPRVEGSPLHF
>TRBV12-3/TRBV12-4|NA|TRBJ2-1|TRBD2
TGTGCCAGCAGGACTAGCGGGGGGGCCGGTGACTCCTACAATGAGCAGTTCTTC
CASRTSGGAGDSYNEQFF
>TRBV11-2|few|TRBJ2-7|NA
TGTGCCAGCAGCTTAGAATTAGGAGACATTCCGCACCTTCCTTCCTACGAGCAGTACTTC
CASSLELGDIPHLPSYEQYF
>TRBV7-3|NA|TRBJ2-2|TRBD2
TGTGCCAGCAGCTTAGTCGGGACTAGGGTCGGGGAGCTGTTTTTT
CASSLVGTRVGELFF
>TRBV6-1|few|TRBJ1-1|NA
TGTGCCAGCAGTGCCTGGGGAGGGCACACTGAAGCTTTCTTT
CASSAWGGHTEAFF
>TRBV28|NA|TRBJ2-3|NA
TGTGCCAGCAGTTTAGGGGTGGGGATGGCGGATACGCAGTATTTT
CASSLGVGMADTQYF
>TRBV5-1|NA|TRBJ1-4|TRBD1
TGCGCCAGCAGCTTGGAGCCAGGGGGCAGGGAAAAACTGTTTTTT
CASSLEPGGREKLFF
>TRBV4-1|few|TRBJ2-1|NA
TGCGCCAGCAGCCAAGCACTCCGTATTAGTGAGCAGTTCTTC
CASSQALRISEQFF
>TRBV18|many|TRBJ2-1|NA
TGTGCCAGCTCACCACGAATGCATGAGCAGTTCTTC
CASSPRMHEQFF
>TRBV12-3/TRBV12-4|few|TRBJ1-1|NA
TGTGCCAGCAGTTTTTACTCGTATGCGCCCGACACTGAAGCTTTCTTT
CASSFYSYAPDTEAFF
>TRBV6-2/TRBV6-3|many|TRBJ2-3|TRBD1
TGTGCCAGCAGTCAAGACAGGGGGCTAAGCACAGATACGCAGTATTTT
CASSQDRGLSTDTQYF
>TRBV7-8|few|TRBJ2-5|NA
TGTGCCAGCAGCTTAGTACCCATTGACGAGACCCAGTACTTC
CASSLVPIDETQYF
>TRBV11-2|few|TRBJ2-5|NA
TGTGCCAGCAGCTTAACCCCACAACTCCAAGAGACCCAGTACTTC
CASSLTPQLQETQYF
>TRBV29-1|once|TRBJ2-1|TRBD1
TGCAGCGTACACTTTACAGGGGGCTCCTACAATGAGCAGTTCTTC
CSVHFTGGSYNEQFF
>TRBV7-2|NA|TRBJ1-2|TRBD1
TGTGCCAGCAGCCGGGGACAGGCCCTTAGCTACACCTTC
CASSRGQALSYTF
>TRBV20-1|few|TRBJ2-1|TRBD2
TGCAGTGCTAGAGAAGGGACTAGCGGGAGGAATGAGCAGTTCTTC
CSAREGTSGRNEQFF
>TRBV11-2|NA|TRBJ1-1|NA
TGTGCCAGCAGCCTACTGGGGGGAAGCACTGAAGCTTTCTTT
CASSLLGGSTEAFF
>TRBV6-1|NA|TRBJ1-1|NA
TGTGCCAGCAGTCCCCAGGGGACGTCGGCTGAAGCTTTCTTT
CASSPQGTSAEAFF
>TRBV11-2|NA|TRBJ2-5|NA
TGTGCCAGCAGCTTAGGCAGGGTTTCAGAGACCCAGTACTTC
CASSLGRVSETQYF
>TRBV5-1|NA|TRBJ1-4|NA
TGCGCCAGCAGCTTGATTAGTCCATCTGAAAAACTGTTTTTT
CASSLISPSEKLFF
>TRBV5-8|many|TRBJ2-7|NA
TGTGCCAGCACCCTACGGGGCTCCTACGAGCAGTACTTC
CASTLRGSYEQYF
>TRBV20-1|many|TRBJ2-1|TRBD2
TGCAGTGACAGGGGACTAGCGGGGAGGGGTGAGCAGTTCTTC
CSDRGLAGRGEQFF
>TRBV2|few|TRBJ1-4|NA
TGTGCCACCCAACGGGGGAGGAATGAAAAACTGTTTTTT
CATQRGRNEKLFF
>TRBV7-4|NA|TRBJ2-7|NA
TGTGCCAGCAGCCGGGCGGGATTTACCTCCTACGAGCAGTACTTC
CASSRAGFTSYEQYF
>TRBV29-1|few|TRBJ1-2|TRBD1
TGCAGCGTCACAGGGGAGGGCGGCTACACCTTC
CSVTGEGGYTF
>TRBV7-2|NA|TRBJ2-2|NA
TGTGCCAGCAGCATAGAAGGGGGACGGAACACCGGGGAGCTGTTTTTT
CASSIEGGRNTGELFF
>TRBV7-2|few|TRBJ1-4|NA
TGTGCCAGCAGCTTACAGGGAGGGAATGAAAAACTGTTTTTT
CASSLQGGNEKLFF
>TRBV24-1|many|TRBJ2-1|TRBD2
TGTGCCACAAAGAGCGGGAGGGACCACAATGAGCAGTTCTTC
CATKSGRDHNEQFF